This T cell receptor beta chain was found in a study of blood T cell repertoires in COVID-19. The table came from immunoSEQ multiplex PCR; TCRdb's copy has only in-frame clones and leaves some out. The sample holds about 130,000 clones, about 89% seen once. V was trimmed by 0 bases and J by 0 bases, leaving 6 bases between them. The germline V gene has CDR1 LGHDT and CDR2 YNNKEL (reference sequence). This CDR3 has 14 residues. The Seattle patients joined while their infection was active and were tracked longitudinally afterward. The TCR sequence derives from a man aged 55 to 70 with COVID-19, enrolled during active disease. J is TRBJ2-7 and V is TRBV3-1 (or the pseudogene TRBV3-2), with D hard to call. Sequencing was carried out using peripheral blood. The CDR3 sequence: CASSQELSSYEQYF. For the CDR3, the DNA is TGTGCCAGCAGCCAAGAGTTGAGCTCCTACGAGCAGTACTTC.